These T cell receptor beta chains were read from a single sample in a study of OX40 agonist ivuxolimab in advanced cancers. Assay: immunoSEQ multiplex PCR; the TCRdb copy retains only in-frame clones and omits some. The table includes more than 55,000 clones, about 85% detected once. The starting material was CD4+ or CD8+ T cells sorted from blood, obtained in a trial of the OX40 agonist ivuxolimab. These receptors came from an adult with an advanced solid tumor such as melanoma, head and neck, liver or kidney cancer. The CDR3 runs from the conserved cysteine through the conserved F or W. Fields, in order: V gene, J gene, CDR3 protein.

TRBV5-4	TRBJ2-7	CASSLTGGEQYF
TRBV7-2	TRBJ1-3	CASSYRQGAGNTIYF
TRBV25-1	TRBJ2-1	CASSLDSSYNEQFF
TRBV11-3	TRBJ2-5	CASSLEGRQETQYF
TRBV6-5	TRBJ1-1	CASSFLGRNTEAFF
TRBV7-2	TRBJ1-1	CASSLGQNTEAFF
TRBV5-5	TRBJ2-7	CASSLLSRSYEQYF
TRBV29-1	TRBJ1-4	CSVVGQVGEKLFF
TRBV7-2	TRBJ2-7	CASSLIAYYEQYF
TRBV6-1	TRBJ2-2	CASSELRQAGTGELFF
TRBV7-3	TRBJ2-1	CASSLNPVAEQFF
TRBV6-5	TRBJ2-5	CASTTQGAAGTQYF
TRBV5-1	TRBJ2-1	CASSLSTGTAYNEQFF
TRBV13	TRBJ1-1	CASSLGEGRGTEAFF
TRBV19	TRBJ1-5	CASSLQGPQPQHF
TRBV10-3	TRBJ1-2	CATAGGLGYGYTF
TRBV4-1	TRBJ2-1	CASSQEGSGGPSWQFF
TRBV9	TRBJ2-3	CASSISSGGVTDTQYF
TRBV4-1	TRBJ1-2	CASSRGQGYNYGYTF
TRBV5-1	TRBJ2-5	CASSLAGTSRETQYF
TRBV19	TRBJ2-4	CASSTHRLAGDAAKNIQYF
TRBV5-6	TRBJ1-1	CASSLSSFEAFF
TRBV11-2	TRBJ1-4	CASSSRSGQYNEKLFF
TRBV10-3	TRBJ1-6	CAIRGQGANSPLHF
TRBV5-1	TRBJ2-1	CASSLAGHSYNEQFF
TRBV7-9	TRBJ1-2	CASSSNRQGNGYTF
TRBV15	TRBJ2-1	CATRYTALVGEQFF
TRBV7-7	TRBJ2-7	CASSPGQFSYEQYF
TRBV6-6	TRBJ1-2	CASSPSGSGYGYTF
TRBV6-5	TRBJ2-4	CASKWEGGVQYF
TRBV5-4	TRBJ1-1	CASSLAPTGTNTEAFF
TRBV11-3	TRBJ2-5	CASSYLQGEAETQYF
TRBV2	TRBJ2-1	CASSPLAAPFNEQFF
TRBV11-1	TRBJ1-1	CASSLGGRSATEAFF
TRBV5-4	TRBJ1-1	CASSSRGRNTEAFF
TRBV28	TRBJ1-5	CASSAIAGGHQPQHF
TRBV6-8	TRBJ1-2	CASGQGGYTF
TRBV7-2	TRBJ2-3	CASSPSPGLAGDTQYF
TRBV5-5	TRBJ2-1	CASSSGGQYNEQFF
TRBV7-2	TRBJ2-1	CASSLAFSAGEQFF
TRBV4-2	TRBJ1-5	CASSLGTVNQPQHF
TRBV6-5	TRBJ2-7	CASSYSRAGKGYEQYF
TRBV9	TRBJ2-2	CASSPEGTGGELFF
TRBV19	TRBJ1-1	CASSRQPMNTEAFF
TRBV11-2	TRBJ2-3	CASSLQRGGRTQYF
TRBV18	TRBJ2-7	CASSRGQGAGEQYF
TRBV7-9	TRBJ2-1	CASSLALTGLAEQFF
TRBV6-5	TRBJ2-7	CASRSPDRAYEQYF